The rows below give T cell receptor beta chains drawn from one sample of a study of cytomegalovirus exposure and HLA in healthy donors. Assay: immunoSEQ multiplex PCR; the TCRdb copy retains only in-frame clones and omits some. Here the sample spans approximately 170,000 clones, roughly four fifths being singletons. The material sequenced was PBMCs. The receptors shown here come from a female donor in good health and CMV-seronegative. Each CDR3 is given with its conserved first and last residue. Each record gives: J gene, clone size, V gene, D gene, CDR3 DNA, CDR3 protein. A D gene is named only where the DNA matches it firmly. Where a row states a size, it is once, few, many or the class of an expanded clone; other rows omit it.

j_gene: TRBJ1-2
abundance: -
v_gene: TRBV28
d_gene: TRBD1
CDR3nt: TGTGCCAGCAGATCCACGGACAGGGGGAATGGCTACACCTTC
CDR3aa: CASRSTDRGNGYTF

j_gene: TRBJ1-5
abundance: -
v_gene: TRBV6-1
d_gene: TRBD1
CDR3nt: TGTGCCAGCGGAACAGGGGCGAAGCAGCCCCAGCATTTT
CDR3aa: CASGTGAKQPQHF

j_gene: TRBJ2-2
abundance: -
v_gene: TRBV5-1
d_gene: -
CDR3nt: TGCGCCAGCAGCTTGGGGTATTTGTCCAGGCAGAACACCGGGGAGCTGTTTTTT
CDR3aa: CASSLGYLSRQNTGELFF

j_gene: TRBJ1-2
abundance: -
v_gene: TRBV5-6
d_gene: TRBD1
CDR3nt: TGTGCCAGCAGCTTGGACAGGGGAAGCTATGGCTACACCTTC
CDR3aa: CASSLDRGSYGYTF

j_gene: TRBJ1-1
abundance: few
v_gene: TRBV5-4
d_gene: -
CDR3nt: TGTGCCAGCAGCTTCTCTACAGGTCGGAACACTGAAGCTTTCTTT
CDR3aa: CASSFSTGRNTEAFF

j_gene: TRBJ1-6
abundance: -
v_gene: TRBV5-8
d_gene: TRBD1
CDR3nt: TGTGCCAGCAGCTACGGACAGGCGGGCAGGTCACCCCTCCACTTT
CDR3aa: CASSYGQAGRSPLHF

j_gene: TRBJ2-7
abundance: -
v_gene: TRBV7-9
d_gene: TRBD1
CDR3nt: TGTGCCAGCAGCTTCAGGACAGGGCGTACCTACGAGCAGTACTTC
CDR3aa: CASSFRTGRTYEQYF

j_gene: TRBJ2-7
abundance: -
v_gene: TRBV2
d_gene: -
CDR3nt: TGTGCCAGCAGCCGTGGACAGTTCCTCGAGCAGTACTTC
CDR3aa: CASSRGQFLEQYF

j_gene: TRBJ1-2
abundance: once
v_gene: TRBV28
d_gene: -
CDR3nt: TGTGCCAGCAGCCAAGGGACTACGCACTATGGCTACACCTTC
CDR3aa: CASSQGTTHYGYTF

j_gene: TRBJ1-2
abundance: -
v_gene: TRBV27
d_gene: -
CDR3nt: TGTGCCGGCAGTTTATTCTCAGGGGTCGGTGGCTACACCTTC
CDR3aa: CAGSLFSGVGGYTF

j_gene: TRBJ2-3
abundance: -
v_gene: TRBV6-4
d_gene: -
CDR3nt: TGTGCCAGCAGCCTGCTTGAGGGAGCGGCAGATACGCAGTATTTT
CDR3aa: CASSLLEGAADTQYF

j_gene: TRBJ1-1
abundance: -
v_gene: TRBV4-2
d_gene: -
CDR3nt: TGTGCCAGCAGCCAAGACAATACAGGGGAAGCTTTCTTT
CDR3aa: CASSQDNTGEAFF

j_gene: TRBJ2-1
abundance: -
v_gene: TRBV5-1
d_gene: TRBD2
CDR3nt: TGCGCCAGCAGAACAGGAGCGGGGGGGGATATGTCCTACAATGAGCAGTTCTTC
CDR3aa: CASRTGAGGDMSYNEQFF

j_gene: TRBJ2-1
abundance: once
v_gene: TRBV12-5
d_gene: TRBD2
CDR3nt: TGTGCTAGTATGAGCGGGAGGGAGTATGAGCAGTTCTTC
CDR3aa: CASMSGREYEQFF

j_gene: TRBJ1-3
abundance: few
v_gene: TRBV4-3
d_gene: -
CDR3nt: TGCGCCAGCAGCCAAGTGACCCTATATGGCAGGGCTAACACCATATATTTT
CDR3aa: CASSQVTLYGRANTIYF

j_gene: TRBJ2-5
abundance: few
v_gene: TRBV11-2
d_gene: TRBD2
CDR3nt: TGTGCCAGCAGCCCCGGACTAGACCAAGAGACCCAGTACTTC
CDR3aa: CASSPGLDQETQYF

j_gene: TRBJ2-6
abundance: -
v_gene: TRBV7-2
d_gene: -
CDR3nt: TGTGCCAGCGGGCTCCCTGGGGCCAACGTCCTGACTTTC
CDR3aa: CASGLPGANVLTF

j_gene: TRBJ2-5
abundance: -
v_gene: TRBV5-4
d_gene: TRBD2
CDR3nt: TGTGCCAGCAGCTTACTAGCGGGACTAGCGGGGTTCCAAGAGACCCAGTACTTC
CDR3aa: CASSLLAGLAGFQETQYF

j_gene: TRBJ2-7
abundance: -
v_gene: TRBV7-2
d_gene: -
CDR3nt: TGTGCCAGCAGCTTAGCTGGTGGACAGACTCGGGGAGCCTTC
CDR3aa: CASSLAGGQTRGAF

j_gene: TRBJ2-5
abundance: -
v_gene: TRBV18
d_gene: TRBD2
CDR3nt: TGTGCCAGCTCACCAGGGACTAGCGGGACCTACTTTCAAGAGACCCAGTACTTC
CDR3aa: CASSPGTSGTYFQETQYF

j_gene: TRBJ2-7
abundance: -
v_gene: TRBV14
d_gene: -
CDR3nt: TGTGCCAGCAGCCACGGGAGTCCGGGGGGCGGCTACGAGCAGTACTTC
CDR3aa: CASSHGSPGGGYEQYF

j_gene: TRBJ1-6
abundance: few
v_gene: TRBV27
d_gene: -
CDR3nt: TGTGCCAGCAGTTTCGGGTCGAGTTCACCCCTCCACTTT
CDR3aa: CASSFGSSSPLHF

j_gene: TRBJ2-1
abundance: once
v_gene: TRBV28
d_gene: TRBD1
CDR3nt: TGTGCCAGCAACCGGGACAGGGCTTACAATGAGCAGTTCTTC
CDR3aa: CASNRDRAYNEQFF

j_gene: TRBJ2-7
abundance: -
v_gene: TRBV4-3
d_gene: TRBD1
CDR3nt: TGCGCCAGCAGCCAAGATGCAGGGGGCCCCTACGAGCAGTACTTC
CDR3aa: CASSQDAGGPYEQYF

j_gene: TRBJ1-2
abundance: -
v_gene: TRBV28
d_gene: TRBD1
CDR3nt: TGTGTGTTAAGGGGGCTAGAGGGCTACACCTTC
CDR3aa: CVLRGLEGYTF

j_gene: TRBJ2-1
abundance: -
v_gene: TRBV6-6
d_gene: TRBD1
CDR3nt: TGTGCCAGCAGTCCCTACAGGACAGGGGGCTTCAATGAGCAGTTCTTC
CDR3aa: CASSPYRTGGFNEQFF

j_gene: TRBJ2-3
abundance: few
v_gene: TRBV7-6
d_gene: -
CDR3nt: TGTGCCAGCAGCACCGCGGTCCAGCGGATCACAGATACGCAGTATTTT
CDR3aa: CASSTAVQRITDTQYF

j_gene: TRBJ2-2
abundance: -
v_gene: TRBV11-1
d_gene: -
CDR3nt: TGTGCCAGCAACCCAGGCAACCCTACCGGGGAGCTGTTTTTT
CDR3aa: CASNPGNPTGELFF

j_gene: TRBJ2-7
abundance: once
v_gene: TRBV25-1
d_gene: TRBD1
CDR3nt: TGTGCCAGCAGTACCTATTTCGAGGGGGCGAAACCCTACGAGCAGTACTTC
CDR3aa: CASSTYFEGAKPYEQYF

j_gene: TRBJ2-3
abundance: once
v_gene: TRBV7-9
d_gene: -
CDR3nt: TGTGCCAGCAGTAGGTTAGGGGGTGGAGATACGCAGTATTTT
CDR3aa: CASSRLGGGDTQYF

j_gene: TRBJ2-1
abundance: -
v_gene: TRBV4-1
d_gene: TRBD1
CDR3nt: TGCGCCAGCAGCCAAAACAGTGGACAGGGCCAGTTCTTC
CDR3aa: CASSQNSGQGQFF

j_gene: TRBJ2-2
abundance: once
v_gene: TRBV5-4
d_gene: -
CDR3nt: TGTGCCAGCAGCTCCGAGCGGACCACCGGGGAGCTGTTTTTT
CDR3aa: CASSSERTTGELFF

j_gene: TRBJ2-3
abundance: -
v_gene: TRBV15
d_gene: -
CDR3nt: TGTGCCACCAGCAGAGATCTTGGGAGAACAGATACGCAGTATTTT
CDR3aa: CATSRDLGRTDTQYF

j_gene: TRBJ2-7
abundance: few
v_gene: TRBV29-1
d_gene: -
CDR3nt: TGCAGCGTTGAGACAGGAAGGAGCTCCTACGAGCAGTACTTC
CDR3aa: CSVETGRSSYEQYF

j_gene: TRBJ2-1
abundance: few
v_gene: TRBV4-1
d_gene: -
CDR3nt: TGCGCCAGCAGCCCCGGGAGTGGTCTCTTATCCTCCTACAATGAGCAGTTCTTC
CDR3aa: CASSPGSGLLSSYNEQFF

j_gene: TRBJ1-2
abundance: -
v_gene: TRBV30
d_gene: -
CDR3nt: TGTGCCGGAGAACAAACAGCCCGCAGGGTCTATGGCTACACCTTC
CDR3aa: CAGEQTARRVYGYTF

j_gene: TRBJ2-3
abundance: -
v_gene: TRBV2
d_gene: -
CDR3nt: TGTGCCACCCAGGGCAGAGAGGCCCCAGATACGCAGTATTTT
CDR3aa: CATQGREAPDTQYF

j_gene: TRBJ2-7
abundance: -
v_gene: TRBV4-1
d_gene: -
CDR3nt: TGCGCCAGCAGCCAAGATCAGGAGGAGCCCTACGAGCAGTACTTC
CDR3aa: CASSQDQEEPYEQYF